This entry features one T cell receptor (beta chain) sequence. The target antigen is unknown. The data were taken from a study of cytomegalovirus exposure and HLA in healthy donors. The PCR was carried out with 60 Vbeta primers and 13 Jbeta primers. Per the study methods: A later analysis counted tens of millions of unique TCR beta chains, around 11 million shared. Assay: immunoSEQ multiplex PCR; the TCRdb copy retains only in-frame clones and omits some. V and J calls and clone size are those listed in that table; D and trimming were worked out from the DNA. The table records about 200,000 clones, about two thirds of them present only once. Study-wide points: A later analysis showed that HLA-associated TCR beta chains had undergone more clonal expansion than equally common others. What a later analysis showed was that several of the most significant clusters appeared linked to common viral pathogens.

This clonotype was sampled from a man aged 40-49 years in good health and CMV-seropositive. The sequencing sample was made of PBMCs.

The CDR3 coding sequence is TGTGCCAGTTCGGGAACAGCTAACACTGAAGCTTTCTTT. This sequence encodes CASSGTANTEAFF. This rearrangement joins TRBV28 to TRBJ1-1; no clear D gene. V was pared by 9 bases and J by 2 bases, with 13 bases between. Germline assignment: CDR1 MDHEN and CDR2 SYDVKM. The CDR3 contains 13 residues.